Each of the 25 T cell receptor beta chains below was sequenced from the same sample in a study of cytomegalovirus exposure and HLA in healthy donors. Both 60 Vbeta primers and 13 Jbeta primers went into the PCR. Clones were sequenced by immunoSEQ multiplex PCR, and TCRdb holds only the in-frame ones, with some missing. This table holds 100,000 to 150,000 clones, around 83% found once. Sample: PBMCs. Receptor source: a girl aged 2-10 years in good health and CMV-seronegative.

The rearrangement uses TRBV25-1 and TRBJ2-7, with unresolved D. The CDR3 has 13 amino acids. The germline V gene has CDR1 MGHDK and CDR2 SYGVNS. Trimming took 3 bases from V and 6 from J, leaving 12 bases between them. The DNA for the CDR3 is TGTGCCAGCAGTGAGAATATAGACACCGAGCAGTACTTC. Translated: CASSENIDTEQYF.

V is TRBV28 and J is TRBJ2-7, with D possibly TRBD2 on 6 matching bases. The CDR3 has 13 amino acids. Germline loops: CDR1 MDHEN, CDR2 SYDVKM. Trimming took off 2 bases at V and 7 bases at J, with 12 bases between the two ends. The CDR3 region has the DNA TGTGCCAGCAGTTTACAACGGGAGTTTGAGCAGTACTTC. It translates to CASSLQREFEQYF.

The chain links TRBV5-1 to TRBJ2-1, with D possibly TRBD2 on 5 matching bases. Germline CDR1 and CDR2: SGHRS and YFSETQ. The CDR3 runs to 17 residues. V was cut by 1 base and J by 4 bases, with 18 bases left in between. CDR3: CASSLYGLFDGYNEQFF. The CDR3 DNA follows: TGCGCCAGCAGCTTGTACGGACTTTTCGATGGTTACAATGAGCAGTTCTTC.

V and J are TRBV7-2 and TRBJ2-3, with a weak D call TRBD2 (6 bases). V lost 4 bases, J lost 2 bases, and 13 bases lay in between. The CDR3 sequence is 15 residues long. The germline CDR1 and CDR2 sequences are SGHTA and FQGNSA. The CDR3, as DNA: TGTGCCAGCAGCTCACACGGGACTTTCACAGATACGCAGTATTTT. Protein: CASSSHGTFTDTQYF.

This clone was seen a few times. The chain combines TRBV27 with TRBJ2-1; 9 bases are a match to TRBD2. CDR1 is MNHEY, CDR2 SMNVEV, per germline (reference sequence). The CDR3 length is 19 residues. Trimming cost V 4 bases and J 4 bases; bases outside gene matches: 17. The CDR3 DNA reads TGTGCCAGCAGTTCCCCAGGGGGGTCCCGGCGGGGGGGGTACAATGAGCAGTTCTTC. Its translation is CASSSPGGSRRGGYNEQFF.

V usage is TRBV4-2 and J usage is TRBJ2-1; possibly TRBD2 for D (6 bases). This CDR3 is 15 amino acids long. Germline loops: CDR1 LGHNA, CDR2 YNFKEQ. With 1 base removed from V and 5 bases from J, the gap between germline ends came to 12 bases. The CDR3 loop reads CASSQGSSGDNEQFF. Written as DNA, the CDR3 is TGTGCCAGCAGCCAAGGTAGTAGCGGAGACAATGAGCAGTTCTTC.

The chain combines TRBV19 with TRBJ1-2; TRBD1 agrees at 8 bases. The CDR3 extends over 15 amino acids. With 3 bases clipped from V and 6 bases from J, the junction kept 9 bases outside the gene matches. Germline V gene data show CDR1 as LNHDA and CDR2 as SQIVND (reference sequence). For the CDR3, the DNA is TGTGCCAGTAGTATCCACCCTCCAGGGGGCCATGGCTACACCTTC. Encoded protein: CASSIHPPGGHGYTF.

The gene calls are TRBV29-1 and TRBJ1-1; TRBD1 might be the D (5 bases). Trimming took 3 bases from V and 3 from J, leaving 14 bases between them. Germline V lookup: CDR1 SQVTM, CDR2 ANQGSEA. The CDR3 totals 14 residues. CDR3 nucleotides: TGCAGCGTTGAGGGTGTGGGGGGGGACACTGAAGCTTTCTTT. Protein: CSVEGVGGDTEAFF.

The chain joins TRBV6-6 to TRBJ1-2; maybe TRBD1 (6 bases). Trimming cost V 0 bases and J 0 bases, with 11 bases left between them. This CDR3 spans 16 amino acids. Germline V lookup: CDR1 MNHNY, CDR2 SVGAGI (reference sequence). DNA of the CDR3: TGTGCCAGCAGTTACTCCGGACAGCCCGCTAACTATGGCTACACCTTC. Protein sequence: CASSYSGQPANYGYTF.

This clone has more than one count but fewer than ten. The V call is TRBV4-1, the J call TRBJ2-3, with D uncertain. The V end was cut by 8 bases, the J end by 5 bases, with 8 bases between. Germline CDR1 is MGHRA and CDR2 is YSYEKL. This CDR3 has 11 residues. Here the CDR3 DNA reads TGCGCCAGCGGAGCGATAGATACGCAGTATTTT. Protein product: CASGAIDTQYF.

V usage is TRBV10-2 and J usage is TRBJ2-1; 14 bases agree with TRBD2. The CDR3 is 20 amino acids. Trimming removed 3 bases from V and 1 base from J; junction bases left unmatched: 11. Germline loops: CDR1 WSHSY, CDR2 SAAADI. The CDR3 bases are TGCGCCAGCAGTGAAGGGACTAGCGGGAGTGGTTGGTGGTCCTACAATGAGCAGTTCTTC. It is translated as CASSEGTSGSGWWSYNEQFF.

The chain joins TRBV7-9 to TRBJ1-4; TRBD1 matches 8 bases. Germline CDR1 is SEHNR and CDR2 is FQNEAQ (reference sequence). J was trimmed by 4 bases and V by 6 bases; bases with no gene match: 4. This CDR3 region has 14 residues. CDR3 region: CASSQGQDNEKLFF. The CDR3 region has the DNA TGTGCCAGCAGTCAGGGACAGGATAATGAAAAACTGTTTTTT.

The chain joins TRBV21-1 to TRBJ2-3; the table gives TRBD2 as D, unverified against the DNA. TRBV21-1 is assigned pseudogene status. The CDR3 is 18 amino acids. CDR3 amino acids: CASSKGSSRRGGTDTQYF. In DNA form, the CDR3 reads TGTGCCAGCAGCAAAGGGTCCAGTCGTCGGGGAGGCACAGATACGCAGTATTTT.

This chain connects TRBV7-9 to TRBJ2-1; 7 positions agree with TRBD1. The CDR3 has 14 amino acids. J gave up 3 bases and V 8 bases, and 7 bases lay outside the gene matches. Looked up from germline, CDR1 is SEHNR and CDR2 is FQNEAQ (reference sequence). The CDR3: CASQIGTVYNEQFF. CDR3 in DNA: TGTGCCAGCCAGATAGGGACAGTCTACAATGAGCAGTTCTTC. Looking up the rest from reference TRBV7-9 and TRBJ2-1 gives the full variable domain: DTGVSQNPRHKITKRGQNVTFRCDPISEHNRLYWYRQTLGQGPEFLTYFQNEAQLEKSRLLSDRFSAERPKGSFSTLEIQRTEQGDSAMYLCASQIGTVYNEQFFGPGTRLTVL.

The chain links TRBV5-4 to TRBJ2-1; D perhaps matches TRBD2 (6 bases). The CDR3 extends over 14 amino acids. The V gene's germline CDR1 is SGHNT and CDR2 YYREEE (reference sequence). The V end was cut by 3 bases, the J end by 7 bases, with 14 bases between. CDR3 coding DNA: TGTGCCAGCAGCTCGGACTCGGGGGAGAATGAGCAGTTCTTC. This gives the protein CASSSDSGENEQFF.

In DNA form, the CDR3 reads TGTGCCAGCAGTTCCCCCGGGGGTTTCTATGGCTACACCTTC. It is translated as CASSSPGGFYGYTF. The chain recombines TRBV7-9 with TRBJ1-2, with a possible D match to TRBD1 (5 bases). Per germline, CDR1 SEHNR and CDR2 FQNEAQ (reference sequence). The length of the CDR3 is 14 residues. V lost 6 bases and J 4 bases, leaving 15 bases between the germline ends.

The chain combines TRBV15 with TRBJ2-3, with 7 bases matching TRBD1. V was pared by 3 bases and J by 4 bases, with 10 bases of the junction left unmatched. The CDR3 is 16 amino acids. CDR1 and CDR2 from the germline V gene are LNHNV and YYDKDF (reference sequence). CDR3 DNA: TGTGCCACCAGCAGCCTCCGGGACAGCTTAGCAGATACGCAGTATTTT. It codes for CATSSLRDSLADTQYF.

V and J are TRBV7-9 and TRBJ2-3, with no clear D. The CDR3 length is 13 residues. Trimming took off 1 base at V and 3 bases at J, with 5 bases between the two ends. Germline V lookup: CDR1 SEHNR, CDR2 FQNEAQ (reference sequence). CDR3 loop: CASSLVQTDTQYF. The CDR3 DNA sequence: TGTGCCAGCAGCTTAGTGCAGACAGATACGCAGTATTTT.

The chain recombines TRBV6-6 with TRBJ2-7; the D gene is possibly TRBD2 (6 bases). The CDR3 contains 14 residues. Between the trimmed V and J ends, which lost 6 bases and 5 bases, there was a span of 17 bases. Germline V gives CDR1 MNHNY, CDR2 SVGAGI (reference sequence). The CDR3 sequence is CASSLEAGFNEQYF. The CDR3 nucleotides are TGTGCCAGCAGCCTGGAAGCGGGTTTTAACGAGCAGTACTTC.

With regard to this clone: The sample has other DNA sequences that encode this CDR3 too. The rearrangement joins TRBV30 to TRBJ1-5; the match to TRBD1 covers 10 bases. V trimming: 3 bases; J trimming: 6 bases; junction bases outside the gene matches: 5. This CDR3 has 14 residues. Germline values: CDR1 GTSNPN, CDR2 SVGIG (reference sequence). The CDR3 reads CAWSPGQGSQPQHF. DNA of the CDR3: TGTGCCTGGAGCCCGGGACAGGGGAGTCAGCCCCAGCATTTT.

The rearrangement joins TRBV10-1 to TRBJ2-7; 7 bases align to TRBD1. J gave up 4 bases and V 8 bases, and 8 bases lay outside the gene matches. CDR1 and CDR2 (germline): WNHNN, SYGVQD (reference sequence). The CDR3 sequence is 13 residues long. CDR3 bases: TGCGCCAGCCAAGACAGGGAACCGTACGAGCAGTACTTC. Translating gives CASQDREPYEQYF.

The chain carries TRBV6-4 and TRBJ2-3; D possibly corresponds to TRBD2 (6 bases). The CDR3 loop spans 15 amino acids. From germline, CDR1 is MRHNA and CDR2 SNTAGT. Trimming shortened V by 5 bases and J by 1 base, and 13 bases separated the two germline ends. CDR3 in amino acids: CASSRDGRGTDTQYF. CDR3 nucleotides: TGTGCCAGCAGTAGAGACGGGAGAGGCACAGATACGCAGTATTTT.

This clone was seen once. The rearrangement uses TRBV5-1 and TRBJ1-1; D not resolved. The CDR3 totals 12 residues. Per the germline V gene, CDR1 is SGHRS and CDR2 is YFSETQ. Trimming pared 4 bases from V and 7 bases from J, leaving 11 bases between. For the CDR3, the DNA is TGCGCCAGCAGCCGGACGGGAAGTGAAGCTTTCTTT. Protein: CASSRTGSEAFF.

This chain connects TRBV5-1 to TRBJ1-1, with D unclear. Germline values: CDR1 SGHRS, CDR2 YFSETQ. V was clipped by 4 bases and J by 1 base, with 11 bases between them. This CDR3 is built from 14 residues. This CDR3 is CASSELGGNTEAFF. The DNA of the CDR3 is TGCGCCAGCAGCGAACTAGGAGGGAACACTGAAGCTTTCTTT.

V and J are TRBV6-6 and TRBJ1-4; no clear D. CDR1 and CDR2 (germline): MNHNY, SVGAGI (reference sequence). The V end lost 2 bases, the J end lost 5 bases, and 12 bases lay between the germline ends. This CDR3 spans 15 amino acids. CDR3 DNA: TGTGCCAGCAGTTACGCGGTCAGAGAAAATGAAAAACTGTTTTTT. Its translation is CASSYAVRENEKLFF.